One sample yielded the 8 T cell receptor beta chains listed below, sequenced in a study of identical twins listed by TCRdb under 2016. To prepare the library, 5' RACE was applied. The sequencer listed for this sample is Illumina HiSeq 2000. TCRdb's own reprocessing of the public reads used fastp at Q25 and MiXCR and kept productive beta chains. Each CDR3 protein gets just one entry, which takes the most common genes and DNA from the rows behind it. This sample is represented by fewer than 900,000 distinct CDR3 sequences; about 20% of them were singletons. Approximately 14% of the sample rests with the top ten. This sample was also put to use in a study of T cells expressing NK-cell markers.

Sequenced: PBMCs. The receptors stem from a woman aged 18-29 years in good health.

The rearrangement links TRBV5-1 to TRBJ2-1; the match to TRBD2 covers 9 bases. The CDR3 length is 15 residues. Germline CDR1 reads SGHRS; CDR2 reads YFSETQ. J lost 9 bases, V lost 0 bases, and 7 bases had no gene match. For the CDR3, the DNA is TGCGCCAGCAGCTTGGCTAGCGGGGTTCTCGCTGAGCAGTTCTTC. It codes for CASSLASGVLAEQFF.

V is TRBV5-1 and J is TRBJ2-6; 7 nucleotides match TRBD1. The CDR3 consists of 18 residues. The germline V gene encodes CDR1 SGHRS and CDR2 YFSETQ. The V segment lost 0 bases and the J segment 0 bases; nucleotides outside the gene matches: 6. CDR3 sequence: CASSLVGTDSSGANVLTF. The CDR3 DNA follows: TGCGCCAGCAGCTTGGTTGGGACAGACTCCTCTGGGGCCAACGTCCTGACTTTC.

The chain is built from TRBV29-1 and TRBJ2-7; tentative D call: TRBD1 (5 bases). CDR1 is SQVTM, CDR2 ANQGSEA, per germline. CDR3 length: 12 amino acids. Trimming shortened V by 3 bases and J by 3 bases, and 9 bases separated the two germline ends. As DNA, the CDR3 is TGCAGCGTTGAGGTCCAGGGCTACGAGCAGTACTTC. The encoded protein is CSVEVQGYEQYF.

There are a few counts of this clonotype. The CDR3 DNA is TGTGCCAGCAGCTGGTTAGCGGGAGCACGGACAGATACGCAGTATTTT. Its protein is CASSWLAGARTDTQYF. The rearrangement joins TRBV11-2 to TRBJ2-3; 9 bases agree with TRBD2. J lost 3 bases, V lost 4 bases, and 8 bases had no gene match. Germline CDR1 is SGHAT and CDR2 is FQNNGV. This CDR3 contains 16 residues.

This clonotype was found a few times. The rearrangement links TRBV9 to TRBJ2-5, with 9 bases that match TRBD2. J gave up 5 bases and V 4 bases, and 6 bases lay outside the gene matches. Germline loops: CDR1 SGDLS, CDR2 YYNGEE. The CDR3 runs 14 residues. CDR3 in amino acids: CASSTAGGDETQYF. In DNA, the CDR3 is TGTGCCAGCAGCACAGCGGGGGGAGACGAGACCCAGTACTTC.

This clonotype was recorded only once. The chain joins TRBV19 to TRBJ2-5; 7 positions agree with TRBD2. With 6 bases clipped from V and 9 bases from J, the junction kept 10 bases outside the gene matches. This CDR3 is 13 amino acids long. CDR1 and CDR2 from the germline V gene are LNHDA and SQIVND (reference sequence). In nucleotides, the CDR3 is TGTGCCAGTAGAGGGAGGAGCGCGGGGGCCCAGTACTTC. Its translation: CASRGRSAGAQYF.

The table lists this clonotype with a few counts. The V call is TRBV13, the J call TRBJ2-7; possibly TRBD2 for D (6 bases). The CDR3 has 15 residues. V lost 5 bases, J lost 2 bases, and 16 bases lay in between. Germline lookup yields CDR1 PRHDT and CDR2 FYEKMQ (reference sequence). In DNA form, the CDR3 reads TGTGCCAGCAGCGCGGGACCCATACCCCCCTACGAGCAGTACTTC. It specifies CASSAGPIPPYEQYF.

The chain joins TRBV29-1 to TRBJ1-1; tentatively, D is TRBD1 (5 bases). Germline CDR1 and CDR2: SQVTM and ANQGSEA. The CDR3 is made up of 11 amino acids. V was trimmed by 5 bases and J by 7 bases, leaving 11 bases between them. CDR3 sequence: CSVPSRGEAFF. The CDR3 nucleotides are TGCAGCGTTCCCTCGAGGGGTGAAGCTTTCTTT.